This paragraph covers one T cell receptor (beta chain) sequence. Allocation to cohorts depended on clinical history reported by the participants. Two consecutive negative NP/OP PCR tests, clearance, or resolved symptoms defined Cohort 3 recovery. The CDR3 consists of 14 residues. CDR1 is SGHNT and CDR2 is YYREEE in the germline V gene (reference sequence). The V end lost 4 bases, the J end lost 0 bases, and 10 bases lay between the germline ends. The data were obtained in a study of blood T cell repertoires in COVID-19. At the level of the study: COVID-19 samples from acute and convalescent phases originated in the United States, Italy and Spain.

Source study methods: Amplification from reference gene primers served as the basis for estimated nucleated cell counts. The table came from immunoSEQ multiplex PCR; TCRdb's copy has only in-frame clones and leaves some out. V and J calls and clone size are as listed in that table; D and trimming were resolved from the DNA. This repertoire shows approximately 200,000 clones, 85% found once; its top ten account for 15% to 20%. The V call is TRBV5-4, the J call TRBJ1-1; D may be TRBD1 (5 bases). The sequence came from a man aged 40-55 years who had recovered from COVID-19. The sample consisted of PBMCs or T cells enriched from blood (not recorded which). The CDR3 sequence: CASSLQGMNTEAFF. In nucleotides, the CDR3 is TGTGCCAGCAGCCTTCAGGGCATGAACACTGAAGCTTTCTTT.